Included here is one T cell receptor beta chain sequence, with context. Which antigen it targets is not known. Base qualities are not recorded, but no much larger clone differs from it by a single base. The CDR3 regions of human TCRbeta chains were subjected to immunosequencing. The authors' analysis ran thus. Repertoire TCRs were checked for matches against a reference library of SARS-CoV-2-specific TCRs that had been generated using the MIRA antigen-specificity platform. Breadth was defined as the fraction of unique TCRs that were SARS-CoV-2-associated, and depth was defined as the fraction of total T cells that were SARS-CoV-2-associated. Using the MIRA data, each spike-specific TCR was mapped to the spike region that the TCR reacts to and placed in a CD4 or CD8 class. Log10-transformed breadth and depth values were compared by one-way ANOVA with Sidak's multiple comparisons tests. TCRdb took this table from immuneACCESS and kept in-frame rearrangements with V and J called. Such tables lack part of the clones; where checked against another copy, unresolved V genes explain under half of the gap, and the rest is unexplained. V and J calls and clone size are given by that table; D and trimming were obtained from the DNA. The sample table shows about 140,000 clones, and over 85% are seen once. In total, the top ten clones hold approximately 4.7% of the sample.

Its CDR3 holds 20 amino acids, cysteine through phenylalanine. The sequence is cut down to CDR3 DNA, 60 bases in frame from base 1. CDR1 is given as MNHEY and CDR2 as SMNVEV, both from the germline V gene (reference sequence). Relative to germline, V is 3 bases shorter and J is 5 bases shorter, with 28 bases between their ends. These data belong to a study of T cell responses to AZD1222 COVID-19 vaccine (dated by TCRdb to about 2021). Regarding the research as a whole: AZD1222 recipients whose second dose came at about 4 weeks and those whose second dose came at about 12 weeks were combined into one group, since spike-specific TCR depth and breadth did not differ between the two schedules. A total of 233 trial participants underwent TCR sequencing, of whom some 210 received two doses of AZD1222 and about 25 received two doses of the MenACWY control vaccine. Trial participants were enrolled by age into 18-55, 56-69 and 70-plus year subgroups, with about 150, 28 and 57 TCR-sequenced participants respectively.

The sample's time point, from its label and the paper: baseline before first vaccination. Vaccinee samples were obtained from the UK trials COV001 and COV002, which included a single-blind randomized controlled phase 2/3 trial of AZD1222 (ChAdOx1 nCoV-19) in healthy adults. Trial participant PBMC samples were collected at day 0 and day 28 after the second dose for TCRbeta chain sequencing. Overall results and qualifications from the work: Nearly half of unique spike-specific TCRs reportedly recognized epitopes outside regions mutated in the B.1.351 and B.1.1.7 variants. Vaccine-associated CD4 TCRs spanned the whole spike protein, with dominant responses in regions 160-218 and 743-854. Most participants were white British and females outnumbered males, and the authors suggested that clonal diversity may have been underestimated. After two AZD1222 doses, both the breadth and the depth of spike-specific TCRs were significantly higher than at day 0 and than in MenACWY recipients. Conclusions about previously exposed vaccinees are limited, since just 5 to 7 AZD1222 recipients were seropositive for SARS-CoV-2 at baseline. The 56-69-year group was small, and its depth increase did not reach significance, likely because of low power. Because no samples from the day 14 peak response were available, repertoires could be characterized only after the peak T cell response.

The chain employs TRBV27 and TRBJ2-2; tentative D gene TRBD2, with 6 bases matching. The receptor comes from an adult in good health. Material: peripheral blood, obtained on day 0 of AZD1222 vaccination. CDR3 sequence: CASSFHPPAKLARETGELFF. At the DNA level, the sequence is TGTGCCAGCAGTTTTCATCCTCCTGCCAAACTAGCCCGTGAGACCGGGGAGCTGTTTTTT.